This T cell receptor (beta chain) was observed in a study of beta chain features in type 1 diabetes. Isolated RNA was reverse transcribed in full, so expressed TCRB transcripts were sequenced. Profiling relied on immunoSEQ multiplex PCR, and the TCRdb table lists in-frame clones only, not all of them. The profile shows 850,000 to 900,000 clones, 17% of them singletons. The sample comprised naive CD4+ T cells from blood. This clonotype originated in a woman under 30 in good health.

The CDR3 loop is CASRRAGVNPGELFF. Written as DNA, the CDR3 is TGTGCCAGCAGGAGGGCGGGAGTTAATCCCGGGGAGCTGTTTTTT. The V call is TRBV28, the J call TRBJ2-2; the match to TRBD2 covers 7 bases. CDR1 and CDR2 from the germline V gene are MDHEN and SYDVKM. The CDR3 is 15 amino acids. V lost 6 bases, J lost 6 bases, and 10 bases stayed unmatched.